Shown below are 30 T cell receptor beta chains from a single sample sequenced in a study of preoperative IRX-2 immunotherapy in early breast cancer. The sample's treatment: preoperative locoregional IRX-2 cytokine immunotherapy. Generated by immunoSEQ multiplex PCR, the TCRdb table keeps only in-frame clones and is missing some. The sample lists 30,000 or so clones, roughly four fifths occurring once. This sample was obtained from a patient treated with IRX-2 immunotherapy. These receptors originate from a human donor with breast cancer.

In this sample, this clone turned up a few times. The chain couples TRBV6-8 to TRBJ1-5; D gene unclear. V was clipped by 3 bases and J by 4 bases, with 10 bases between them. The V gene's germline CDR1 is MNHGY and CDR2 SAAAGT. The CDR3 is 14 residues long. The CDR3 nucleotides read TGTGCCAGCAGTTATCCCGGCGGGAATCAGCCCCAGCATTTT. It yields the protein CASSYPGGNQPQHF.

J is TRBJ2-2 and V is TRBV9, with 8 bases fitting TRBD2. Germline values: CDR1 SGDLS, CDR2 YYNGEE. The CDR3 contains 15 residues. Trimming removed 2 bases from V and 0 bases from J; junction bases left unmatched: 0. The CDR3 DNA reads TGTGCCAGCAGCGTTAGCGGGACGAACACCGGGGAGCTGTTTTTT. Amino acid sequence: CASSVSGTNTGELFF.

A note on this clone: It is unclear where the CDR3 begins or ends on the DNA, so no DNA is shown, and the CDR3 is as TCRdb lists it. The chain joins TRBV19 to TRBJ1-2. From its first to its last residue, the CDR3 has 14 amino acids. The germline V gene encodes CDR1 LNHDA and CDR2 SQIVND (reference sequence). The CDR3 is CASRLSWGNYGYTF.

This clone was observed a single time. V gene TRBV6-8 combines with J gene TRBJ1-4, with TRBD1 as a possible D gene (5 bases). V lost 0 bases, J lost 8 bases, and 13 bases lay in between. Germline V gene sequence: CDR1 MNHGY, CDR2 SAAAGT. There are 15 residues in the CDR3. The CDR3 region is CASSYSNGGGEKLFF. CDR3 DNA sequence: TGTGCCAGCAGTTACTCGAACGGGGGAGGCGAAAAACTGTTTTTT.

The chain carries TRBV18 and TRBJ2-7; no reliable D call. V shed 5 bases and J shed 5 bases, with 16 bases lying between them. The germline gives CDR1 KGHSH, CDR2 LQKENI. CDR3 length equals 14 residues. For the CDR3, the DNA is TGTGCCAGCTCATCGGGCCTTGAACCCAACGAGCAGTACTTC. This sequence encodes CASSSGLEPNEQYF.

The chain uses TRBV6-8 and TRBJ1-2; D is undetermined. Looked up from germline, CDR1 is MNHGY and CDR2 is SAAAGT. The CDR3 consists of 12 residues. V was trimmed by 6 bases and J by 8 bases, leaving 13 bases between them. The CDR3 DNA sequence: TGTGCCAGCAGGCAGGATTTGCGGGGCTACACCTTC. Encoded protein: CASRQDLRGYTF.

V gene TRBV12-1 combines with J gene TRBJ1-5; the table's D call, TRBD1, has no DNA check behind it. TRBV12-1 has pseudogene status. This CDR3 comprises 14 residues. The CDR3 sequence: CASSFRDSSQPQHF. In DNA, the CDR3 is TGTGCCAGCAGCTTCCGGGACAGCTCGCAGCCCCAGCATTTT.

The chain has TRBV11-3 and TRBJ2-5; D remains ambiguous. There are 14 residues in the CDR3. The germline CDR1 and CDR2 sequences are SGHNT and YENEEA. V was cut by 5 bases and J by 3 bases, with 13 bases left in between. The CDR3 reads CASSPSDAEETQYF. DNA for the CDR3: TGTGCCAGCAGCCCCTCGGACGCGGAAGAGACCCAGTACTTC.

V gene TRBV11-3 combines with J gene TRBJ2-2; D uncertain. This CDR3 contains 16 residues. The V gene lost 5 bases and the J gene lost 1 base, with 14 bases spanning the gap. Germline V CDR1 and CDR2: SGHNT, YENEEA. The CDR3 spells CASSTRQPRNTGELFF. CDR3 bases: TGTGCCAGCAGCACCCGACAACCCCGGAACACCGGGGAGCTGTTTTTT.

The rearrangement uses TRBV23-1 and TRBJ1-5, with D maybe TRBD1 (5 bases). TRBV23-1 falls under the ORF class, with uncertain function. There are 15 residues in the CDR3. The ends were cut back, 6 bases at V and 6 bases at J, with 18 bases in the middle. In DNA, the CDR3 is TGCGCCAGCAGCCAAGATTTTAAGGGGCCTCAGCCCCAGCATTTT. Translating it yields CASSQDFKGPQPQHF.

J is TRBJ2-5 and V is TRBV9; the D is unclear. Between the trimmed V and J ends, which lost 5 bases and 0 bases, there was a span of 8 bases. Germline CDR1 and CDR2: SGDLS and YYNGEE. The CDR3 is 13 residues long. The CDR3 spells CASSVGYQETQYF. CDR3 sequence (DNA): TGTGCCAGCAGTGTTGGGTACCAAGAGACCCAGTACTTC.

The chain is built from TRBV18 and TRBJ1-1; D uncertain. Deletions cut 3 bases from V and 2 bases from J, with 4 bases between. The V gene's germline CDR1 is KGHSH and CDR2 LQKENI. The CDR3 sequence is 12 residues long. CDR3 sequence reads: CASSPSNTEAFF. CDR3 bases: TGTGCCAGCTCACCTTCTAACACTGAAGCTTTCTTT.

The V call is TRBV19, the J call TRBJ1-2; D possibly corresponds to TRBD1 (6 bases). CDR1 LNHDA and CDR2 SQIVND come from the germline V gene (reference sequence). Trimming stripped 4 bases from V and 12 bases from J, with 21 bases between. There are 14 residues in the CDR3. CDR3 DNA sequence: TGTGCCAGTAGTACTCTCACCCTTTTACAGGGAAACACCTTC. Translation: CASSTLTLLQGNTF.

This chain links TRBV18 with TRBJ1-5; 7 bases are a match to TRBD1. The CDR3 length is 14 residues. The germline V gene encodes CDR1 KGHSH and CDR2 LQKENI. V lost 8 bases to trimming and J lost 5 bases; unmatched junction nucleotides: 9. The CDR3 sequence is CASAIAQGDQPQHF. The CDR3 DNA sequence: TGTGCCAGCGCAATCGCCCAGGGGGATCAGCCCCAGCATTTT.

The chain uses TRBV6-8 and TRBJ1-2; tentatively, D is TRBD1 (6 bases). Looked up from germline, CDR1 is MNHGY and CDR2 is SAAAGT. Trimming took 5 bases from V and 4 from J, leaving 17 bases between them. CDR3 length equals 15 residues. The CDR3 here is CASSPRWQGSYGYTF. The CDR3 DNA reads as TGTGCCAGCAGTCCCCGGTGGCAGGGGAGCTATGGCTACACCTTC.

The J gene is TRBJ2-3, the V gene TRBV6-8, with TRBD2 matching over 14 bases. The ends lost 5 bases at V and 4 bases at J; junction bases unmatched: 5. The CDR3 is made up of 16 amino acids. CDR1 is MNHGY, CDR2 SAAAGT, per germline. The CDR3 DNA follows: TGTGCCAGCAGTCGACTAGCGGGGGGGCGGGCAGATACGCAGTATTTT. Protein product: CASSRLAGGRADTQYF.

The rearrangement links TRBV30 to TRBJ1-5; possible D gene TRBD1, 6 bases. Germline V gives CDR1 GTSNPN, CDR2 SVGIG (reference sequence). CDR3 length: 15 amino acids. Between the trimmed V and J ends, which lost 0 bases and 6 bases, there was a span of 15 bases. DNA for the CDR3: TGTGCCTGGAGTGTGGGGGCGGGTGAGATTCAGCCCCAGCATTTT. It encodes CAWSVGAGEIQPQHF.

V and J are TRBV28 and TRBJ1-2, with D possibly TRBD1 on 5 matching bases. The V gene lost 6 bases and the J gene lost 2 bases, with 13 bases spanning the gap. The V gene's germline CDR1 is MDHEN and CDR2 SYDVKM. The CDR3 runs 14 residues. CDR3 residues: CASRTRGLNYGYTF. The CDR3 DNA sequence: TGTGCCAGCAGGACTAGGGGATTAAACTATGGCTACACCTTC.

The CDR3 region is CAWDSYLYGYTF. In nucleotides, the CDR3 is TGTGCCTGGGACAGCTACTTATATGGCTACACCTTC. The chain recombines TRBV30 with TRBJ1-2, with D possibly TRBD1 on 5 matching bases. V was clipped by 5 bases and J by 5 bases, with 12 bases between them. Germline V gene data show CDR1 as GTSNPN and CDR2 as SVGIG (reference sequence). CDR3 size: 12 residues.

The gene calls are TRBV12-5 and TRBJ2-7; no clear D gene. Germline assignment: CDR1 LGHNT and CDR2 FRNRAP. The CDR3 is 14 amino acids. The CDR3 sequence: CASSQVPDSYEQYF. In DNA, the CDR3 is TGTGCCAGTAGCCAGGTACCCGATAGCTACGAGCAGTACTTC.

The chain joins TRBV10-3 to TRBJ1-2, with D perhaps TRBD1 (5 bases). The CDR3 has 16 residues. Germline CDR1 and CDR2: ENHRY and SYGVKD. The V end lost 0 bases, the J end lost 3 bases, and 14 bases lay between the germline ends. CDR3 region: CAISESSQGLDYGYTF. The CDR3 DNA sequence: TGTGCCATCAGTGAGTCGAGTCAGGGATTGGACTATGGCTACACCTTC.

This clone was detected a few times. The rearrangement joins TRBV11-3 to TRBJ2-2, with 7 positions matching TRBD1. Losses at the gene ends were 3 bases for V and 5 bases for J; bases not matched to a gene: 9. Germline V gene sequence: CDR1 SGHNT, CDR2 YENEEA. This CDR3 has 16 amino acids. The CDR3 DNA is TGTGCCAGCAGCTTTTCGGGGACAGTAGAAACCGGGGAGCTGTTTTTT. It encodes CASSFSGTVETGELFF.

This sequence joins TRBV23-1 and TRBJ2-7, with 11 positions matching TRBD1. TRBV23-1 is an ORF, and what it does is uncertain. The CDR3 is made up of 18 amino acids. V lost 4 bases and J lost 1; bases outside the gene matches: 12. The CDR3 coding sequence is TGCGCCAGCAGTCGCCACGATCCAGGGACAGGGGGTTCCTACGAGCAGTACTTC. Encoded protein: CASSRHDPGTGGSYEQYF.

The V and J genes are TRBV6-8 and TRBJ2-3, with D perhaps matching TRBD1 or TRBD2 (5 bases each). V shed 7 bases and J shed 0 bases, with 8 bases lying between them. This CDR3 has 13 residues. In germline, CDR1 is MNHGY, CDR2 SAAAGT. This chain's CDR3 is CASTGDSTDTQYF. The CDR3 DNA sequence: TGTGCCAGCACTGGGGACAGCACAGATACGCAGTATTTT.

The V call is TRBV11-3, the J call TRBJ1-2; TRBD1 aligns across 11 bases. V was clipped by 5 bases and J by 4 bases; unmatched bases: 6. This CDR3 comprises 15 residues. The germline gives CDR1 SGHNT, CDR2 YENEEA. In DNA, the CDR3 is TGTGCCAGCAGCCTAGGACAGGGGGCAGTCTATGGCTACACCTTC. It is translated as CASSLGQGAVYGYTF.

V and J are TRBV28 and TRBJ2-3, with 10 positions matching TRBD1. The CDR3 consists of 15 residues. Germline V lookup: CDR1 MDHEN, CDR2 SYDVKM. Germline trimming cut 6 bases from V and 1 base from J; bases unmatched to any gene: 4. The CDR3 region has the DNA TGTGCCAGCAGATGGGGACAGGGGCGCACAGATACGCAGTATTTT. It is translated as CASRWGQGRTDTQYF.

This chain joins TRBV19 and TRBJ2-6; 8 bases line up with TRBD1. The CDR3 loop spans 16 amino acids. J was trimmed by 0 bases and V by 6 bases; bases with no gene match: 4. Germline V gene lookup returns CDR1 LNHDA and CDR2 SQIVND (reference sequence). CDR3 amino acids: CASRRQGISGANVLTF. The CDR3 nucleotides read TGTGCCAGTAGAAGACAGGGGATCTCTGGGGCCAACGTCCTGACTTTC.

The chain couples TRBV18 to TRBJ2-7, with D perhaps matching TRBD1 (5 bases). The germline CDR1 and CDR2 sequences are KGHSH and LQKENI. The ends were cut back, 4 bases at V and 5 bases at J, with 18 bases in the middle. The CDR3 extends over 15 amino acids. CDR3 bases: TGTGCCAGCTCACTAATCTCAGGGCAGGGTCACGAGCAGTACTTC. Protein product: CASSLISGQGHEQYF.

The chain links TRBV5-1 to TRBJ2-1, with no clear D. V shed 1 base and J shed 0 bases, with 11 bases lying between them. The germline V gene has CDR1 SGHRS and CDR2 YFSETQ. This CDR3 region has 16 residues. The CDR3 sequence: CASSLFAESSYNEQFF. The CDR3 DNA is TGCGCCAGCAGCTTGTTCGCCGAGAGCTCCTACAATGAGCAGTTCTTC.

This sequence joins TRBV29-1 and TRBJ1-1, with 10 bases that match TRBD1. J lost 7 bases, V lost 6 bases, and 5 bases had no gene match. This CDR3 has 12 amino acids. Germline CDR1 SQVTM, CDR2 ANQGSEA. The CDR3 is CSVARTGGEAFF. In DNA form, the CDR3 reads TGCAGCGTCGCCCGGACAGGGGGTGAAGCTTTCTTT. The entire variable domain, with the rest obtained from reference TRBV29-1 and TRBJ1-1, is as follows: SAVISQKPSRDICQRGTSLTIQCQVDSQVTMMFWYRQQPGQSLTLIATANQGSEATYESGFVIDKFPISRPNLTFSTLTVSNMSPEDSSIYLCSVARTGGEAFFGQGTRLTVV.